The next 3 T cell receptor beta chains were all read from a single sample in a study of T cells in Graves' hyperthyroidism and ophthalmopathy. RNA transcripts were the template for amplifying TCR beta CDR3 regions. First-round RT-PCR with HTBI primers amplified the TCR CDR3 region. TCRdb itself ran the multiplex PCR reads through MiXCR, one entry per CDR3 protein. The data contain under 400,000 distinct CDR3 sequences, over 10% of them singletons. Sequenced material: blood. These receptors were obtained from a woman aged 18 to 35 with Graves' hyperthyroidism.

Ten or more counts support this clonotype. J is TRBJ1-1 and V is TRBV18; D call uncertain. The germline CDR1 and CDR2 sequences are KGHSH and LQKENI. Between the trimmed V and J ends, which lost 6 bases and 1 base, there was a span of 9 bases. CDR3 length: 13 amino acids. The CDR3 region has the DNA TGTGCCAGCTCGTCCCACAGGAACACTGAAGCTTTCTTT. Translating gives CASSSHRNTEAFF.

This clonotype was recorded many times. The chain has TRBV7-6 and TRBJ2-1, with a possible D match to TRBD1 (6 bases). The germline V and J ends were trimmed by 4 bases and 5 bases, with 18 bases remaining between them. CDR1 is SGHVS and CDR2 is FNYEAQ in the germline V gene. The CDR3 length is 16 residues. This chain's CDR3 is CASSWGPGRTNNEQFF. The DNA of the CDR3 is TGTGCCAGCAGCTGGGGGCCGGGACGTACAAACAATGAGCAGTTCTTC.

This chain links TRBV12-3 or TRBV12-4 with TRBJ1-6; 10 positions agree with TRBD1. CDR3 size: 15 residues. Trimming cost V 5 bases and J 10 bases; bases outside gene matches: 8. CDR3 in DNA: TGTGCCAGCAGTATCGGGACAGGGGAGAGGTCACCCCTCCACTTT. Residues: CASSIGTGERSPLHF.